The T cell receptor beta chain under discussion was sequenced for a study of cytomegalovirus exposure and HLA in healthy donors. For this clone: Its antigen is as yet unknown.

The study, taken as a whole, reports: While the bulk of TCR sequences proved rare, some public TCRs turned up in many donors.

TCRdb's copy holds only in-frame clones and misses some; the assay was immunoSEQ multiplex PCR. This sample has tens of thousands of clones, with roughly nine tenths found just once. The CDR3 is made up of 15 amino acids. V lost 1 base and J lost 1, with 10 bases in between. Germline V gene sequence: CDR1 SEHNR, CDR2 FQNEAQ (reference sequence). Sequenced input: PBMCs. The rearrangement links TRBV7-9 to TRBJ1-1; D remains unclear. The receptor was isolated from a man younger than 30 in good health and CMV-seronegative. This chain's CDR3 is CASSLGLNKNTEAFF. The CDR3 nucleotides read TGTGCCAGCAGCTTAGGTCTGAACAAGAACACTGAAGCTTTCTTT.